This T cell receptor (beta chain) was documented in a study of a mutant IDH1 vaccine in newly diagnosed glioma (dated by TCRdb to the early 2020s). Notes on the research overall: Vaccination was initiated 4-6 weeks after radiotherapy alone, or concurrently with temozolomide cycles in the chemotherapy-containing groups. Six visits were used for peripheral blood collection: V03 (baseline), V05, V07, V10, V12 and V13. Of the 25 to 40 patients who were treated, around 62% were male and roughly 40% were female, and the mean age was around 41 years. Before enrollment, most patients had been given radiochemotherapy with temozolomide as standard therapy, while the rest had received either radiotherapy alone or temozolomide alone. Longitudinal TCRB deep sequencing was performed for around 23 treated patients wherever samples were available for exploratory analyses. The week-35 safety follow-up was designated visit V12, and the week-47 end of study was designated visit V13. The research as a whole found: Pseudoprogression seemed to be unrelated to changes in the top peripheral T cell clonotypes found by TCRB sequencing. Availability determined which PBMC samples were chosen for TCRB deep sequencing. According to the authors, sample limitations meant that analyses of patient blood samples could not be reproduced. Across multiple MHC alleles, vaccine-induced immune responses were seen in 85% to 95% of patients.

A remark on this clone: What this receptor recognizes is not known. Nothing much larger sits one base from this clone, and base qualities are not available.

The sample's time point label, decoded: week 35, safety follow-up. Each vaccine dose, consisting of 300 ug of a 20-mer mutant IDH1 peptide in Montanide, was administered subcutaneously with topical imiquimod. Across visits V03 through V10, patients got a total of eight vaccinations, given in weeks 1, 3, 5, 7, 11, 15, 19 and 23. Newly diagnosed WHO grade 3 or 4 IDH1-mutant astrocytomas showing loss of nuclear ATRX were present in the donors. The samples were drawn from NOA16, a multicentre, single-arm, open-label phase I trial in Germany that tested a mutant IDH1 peptide vaccine in humans for the first time. Genomic DNA for TCRB sequencing was extracted from EDTA blood using the DNeasy Blood and Tissue Kit. The germline V gene (reference sequence) specifies SEHNR as CDR1 and FQNEAQ as CDR2. The CDR3, from cysteine to phenylalanine, totals 16 residues. Here the CDR3 DNA is all that survives: 48 bases in frame from base 1. After removal of 3 bases from V and 6 bases from J, the junction retains 7 bases not matched to a gene.

Library preparation employed the immunoSEQ multiplex PCR assay. Rearranged TCR beta chain sequences were amplified using the hsTCRB Kit according to the manufacturer's protocol. Sequencing of TCRB libraries was carried out on an Illumina MiSeq. On the authors' methods: The kit vendor's proprietary platform handled demultiplexing, trimming and gene mapping. Drawn from immuneACCESS, this table holds only the in-frame rearrangements with V and J called that TCRdb kept. Clones are partly lost; checked studies trace under half to an unresolved V gene and leave the rest unexplained. V, J and clone size reflect that table, while D and trimming were determined from the DNA. Across this sample there are about 72,000 clones, with roughly 84% seen only once. Of the sample, less than 15% falls within the top ten clones.

The sequencing used PBMCs, collected from a glioma patient whose treatment included an IDH1 peptide vaccine. The chain employs TRBV7-9 and TRBJ1-4, and 10 junctional nucleotides match TRBD1. This TCR was sampled from a man younger than 30 with glioma. The encoded CDR3 is CASSLGTGALYEKLFF. The DNA is as follows: TGTGCCAGCAGCTTGGGGACAGGGGCCCTTTATGAAAAACTGTTTTTT.